The clone carrying this T cell receptor (beta chain) has only a few counts. Its antigen remains unidentified. No patient escaped relapse after autologous stem cell transplantation, and brentuximab vedotin exposure varied. Assay: immunoSEQ multiplex PCR; the TCRdb copy retains only in-frame clones and omits some. The profile shows roughly 150,000 clones, approximately 72% of them singletons. The sample belongs to a study of PD-1 blockade in classical Hodgkin lymphoma. Study-level results: Any patient who commenced nivolumab under 1 year after ASCT was excluded. Complete responders had baseline diversity similar to newly diagnosed patients.

Per the germline V gene, CDR1 is LGHNA and CDR2 is YNFKEQ. The CDR3 extends over 22 amino acids. V dropped 3 bases and J dropped 1 base, with 31 bases sitting between them. The chain couples TRBV4-2 to TRBJ1-3; possible D gene TRBD1, 5 bases. This sequence originates from a human donor with classical Hodgkin lymphoma. This sample comprised peripheral blood mononuclear cells (PBMCs), obtained before the second cycle of nivolumab. The CDR3 DNA reads as TGTGCCAGCAGCCACTCCGGTTCTTTAACACGGGACGGATTTTCATCTGGAAACACCATATATTTT. It encodes CASSHSGSLTRDGFSSGNTIYF.